The present TCR beta chain was sequenced within a study of blood T cell repertoires in COVID-19. As for the study in general: The United States, Italy and Spain were the sources of the acute and convalescent COVID-19 samples.

Seattle participants joined during active infection and were tracked over time. The CDR3 is 17 amino acids. V was clipped by 4 bases and J by 0 bases; unmatched bases: 10. Germline-derived CDR1 and CDR2 are MNHNS and SASEGT. Under the authors' procedure: Reference gene primer amplification gave nucleated cell count estimates. Data came from immunoSEQ multiplex PCR; TCRdb stores just in-frame clones and leaves some out. V and J calls and clone size are those listed in that table; D and trimming were worked out from the DNA. The sample contains a few hundred thousand clones, around 81% of which appear only once.

J is TRBJ2-3 and V is TRBV6-1; 7 bases align to TRBD2. This receptor was identified in a person aged 70 to 85 with COVID-19, enrolled during active disease. Sequencing was done on a sample of peripheral blood. CDR3 nucleotides: TGTGCCAGCAGTGCCGGGGGGAACCCAACTAGCACAGATACGCAGTATTTT. It codes for CASSAGGNPTSTDTQYF.